This T cell receptor beta chain derives from a study of cytomegalovirus exposure and HLA in healthy donors. PCR involved 60 Vbeta and 13 Jbeta primers. The protocol was immunoSEQ multiplex PCR, while the TCRdb copy is restricted to in-frame clones and leaves out a portion. Of about 91,000 clones in the sample, roughly 76% were seen once. With 0 bases clipped from V and 1 base from J, the junction kept 2 bases outside the gene matches. The CDR3 has 16 residues. Germline V gene sequence: CDR1 KGHSH, CDR2 LQKENI. Sequenced input: PBMCs. The rearrangement uses TRBV18 and TRBJ2-5; 10 nucleotides align to TRBD2. This receptor was identified in a female donor in good health and CMV-seronegative. The CDR3 region has the DNA TGTGCCAGCTCACCACCCTCTAGCGGGAGCCAAGAGACCCAGTACTTC. Translation gives CASSPPSSGSQETQYF. The full variable domain, rest sourced from reference TRBV18 and TRBJ2-5, is NAGVMQNPRHLVRRRGQEARLRCSPMKGHSHVYWYRQLPEEGLKFMVYLQKENIIDESGMPKERFSAEFPKEGPSILRIQQVVRGDSAAYFCASSPPSSGSQETQYFGPGTRLLVL.